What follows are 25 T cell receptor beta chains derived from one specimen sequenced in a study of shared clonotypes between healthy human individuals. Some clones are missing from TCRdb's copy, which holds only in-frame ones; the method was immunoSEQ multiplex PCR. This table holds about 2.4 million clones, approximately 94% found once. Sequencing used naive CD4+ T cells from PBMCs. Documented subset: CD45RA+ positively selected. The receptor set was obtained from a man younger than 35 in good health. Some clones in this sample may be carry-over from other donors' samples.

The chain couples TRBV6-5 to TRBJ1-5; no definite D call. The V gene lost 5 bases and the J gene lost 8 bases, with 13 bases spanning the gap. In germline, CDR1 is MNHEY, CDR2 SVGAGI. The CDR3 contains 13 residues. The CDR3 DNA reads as TGTGCCAGCAGTAGAGATGGGGAGAAGCCCCAGCATTTT. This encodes CASSRDGEKPQHF.

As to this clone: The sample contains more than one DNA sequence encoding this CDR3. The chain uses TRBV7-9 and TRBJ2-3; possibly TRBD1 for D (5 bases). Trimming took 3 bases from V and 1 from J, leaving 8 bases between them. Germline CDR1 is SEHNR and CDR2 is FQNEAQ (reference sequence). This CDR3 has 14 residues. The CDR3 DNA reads TGTGCCAGCAGCTTGGCCAGGGGCACAGATACGCAGTATTTT. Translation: CASSLARGTDTQYF.

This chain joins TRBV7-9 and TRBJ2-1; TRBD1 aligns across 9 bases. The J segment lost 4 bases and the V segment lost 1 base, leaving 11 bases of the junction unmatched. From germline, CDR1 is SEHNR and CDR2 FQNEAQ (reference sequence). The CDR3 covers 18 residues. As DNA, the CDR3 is TGTGCCAGCAGCTTAGGTGGGACAGGGAAATTCGGGTACAATGAGCAGTTCTTC. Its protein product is CASSLGGTGKFGYNEQFF.

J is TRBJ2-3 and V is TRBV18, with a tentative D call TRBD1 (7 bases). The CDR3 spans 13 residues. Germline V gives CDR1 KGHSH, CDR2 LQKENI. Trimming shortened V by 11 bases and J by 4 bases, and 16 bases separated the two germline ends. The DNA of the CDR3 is TGTGCCGGCAGGGGACAGCGGGCAGATACGCAGTATTTT. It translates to CAGRGQRADTQYF.

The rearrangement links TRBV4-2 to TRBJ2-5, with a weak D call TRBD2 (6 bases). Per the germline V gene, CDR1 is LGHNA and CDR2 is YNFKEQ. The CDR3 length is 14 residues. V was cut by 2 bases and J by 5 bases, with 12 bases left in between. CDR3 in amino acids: CASSQSSAGETQYF. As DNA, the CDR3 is TGTGCCAGCAGCCAATCTTCCGCGGGGGAGACCCAGTACTTC.

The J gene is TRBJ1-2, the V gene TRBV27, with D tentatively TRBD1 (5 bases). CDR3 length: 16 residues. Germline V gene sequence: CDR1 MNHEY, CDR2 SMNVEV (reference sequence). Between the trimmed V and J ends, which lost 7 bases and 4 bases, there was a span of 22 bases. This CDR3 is CASIELSTDGAYGYTF. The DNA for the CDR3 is TGTGCCAGCATAGAGCTTTCGACAGATGGTGCCTATGGCTACACCTTC.

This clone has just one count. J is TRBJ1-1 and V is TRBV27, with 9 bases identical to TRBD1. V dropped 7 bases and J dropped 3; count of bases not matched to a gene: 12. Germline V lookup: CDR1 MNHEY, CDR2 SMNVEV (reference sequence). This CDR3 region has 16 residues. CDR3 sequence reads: CASTTTGTGTDTEAFF. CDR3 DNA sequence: TGTGCCAGCACCACGACCGGGACAGGGACGGACACTGAAGCTTTCTTT.

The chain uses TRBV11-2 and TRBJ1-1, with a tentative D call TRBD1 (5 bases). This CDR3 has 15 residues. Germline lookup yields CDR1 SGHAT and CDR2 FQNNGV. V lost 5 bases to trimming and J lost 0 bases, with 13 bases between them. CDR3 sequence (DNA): TGTGCCAGCAGCCCGAGGCCAGGGTTGAACACTGAAGCTTTCTTT. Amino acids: CASSPRPGLNTEAFF.

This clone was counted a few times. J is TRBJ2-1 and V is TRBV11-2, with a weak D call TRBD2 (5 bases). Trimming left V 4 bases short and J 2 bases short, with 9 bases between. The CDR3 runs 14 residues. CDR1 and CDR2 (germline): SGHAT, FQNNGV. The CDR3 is CASSSSRAYNEQFF. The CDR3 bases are TGTGCCAGCAGCTCCTCGAGGGCCTACAATGAGCAGTTCTTC.

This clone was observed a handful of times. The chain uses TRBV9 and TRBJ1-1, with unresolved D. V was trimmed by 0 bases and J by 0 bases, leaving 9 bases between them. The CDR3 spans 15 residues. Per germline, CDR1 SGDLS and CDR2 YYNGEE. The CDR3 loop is CASSVAGVLNTEAFF. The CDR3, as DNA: TGTGCCAGCAGCGTAGCTGGCGTCCTGAACACTGAAGCTTTCTTT.

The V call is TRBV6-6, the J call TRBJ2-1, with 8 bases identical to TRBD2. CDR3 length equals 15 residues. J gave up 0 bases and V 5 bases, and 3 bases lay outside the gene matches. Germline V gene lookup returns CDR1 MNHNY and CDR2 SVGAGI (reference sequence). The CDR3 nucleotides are TGTGCCAGCAGTCCCCGGGAGGGCTCCTACAATGAGCAGTTCTTC. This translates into CASSPREGSYNEQFF.

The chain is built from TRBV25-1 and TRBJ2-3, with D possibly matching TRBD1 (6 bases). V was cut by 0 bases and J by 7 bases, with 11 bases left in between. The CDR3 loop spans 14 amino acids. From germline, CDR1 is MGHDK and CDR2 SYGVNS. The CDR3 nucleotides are TGTGCCAGCAGTGAATATGTAGGGGGAAATACGCAGTATTTT. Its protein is CASSEYVGGNTQYF.

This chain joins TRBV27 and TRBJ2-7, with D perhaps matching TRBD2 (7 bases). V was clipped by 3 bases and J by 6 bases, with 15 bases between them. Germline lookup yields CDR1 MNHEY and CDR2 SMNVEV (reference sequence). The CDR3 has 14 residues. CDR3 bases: TGTGCCAGCAGTTTTGGGGGGGCTAGGTTCGAGCAGTACTTC. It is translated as CASSFGGARFEQYF.

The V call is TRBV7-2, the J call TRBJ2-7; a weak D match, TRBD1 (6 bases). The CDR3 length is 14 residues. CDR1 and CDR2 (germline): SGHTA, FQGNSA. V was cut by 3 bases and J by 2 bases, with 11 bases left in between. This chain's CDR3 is CASSLGRDTYEQYF. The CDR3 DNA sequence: TGTGCCAGCAGCTTGGGACGGGACACCTACGAGCAGTACTTC.

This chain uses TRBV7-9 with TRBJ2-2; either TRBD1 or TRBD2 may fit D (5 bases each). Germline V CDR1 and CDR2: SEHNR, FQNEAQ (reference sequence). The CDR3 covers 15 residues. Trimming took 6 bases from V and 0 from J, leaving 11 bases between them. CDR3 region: CASSPGRTNTGELFF. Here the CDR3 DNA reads TGTGCCAGCAGTCCGGGACGGACGAACACCGGGGAGCTGTTTTTT.

In nucleotides, the CDR3 is TGTGCCAGCTCACCCGGGGTAGGGGGGCGCGGTCAGCCCCAGCATTTT. Translated: CASSPGVGGRGQPQHF. This chain links TRBV18 with TRBJ1-5; a weak D match, TRBD1 (6 bases). CDR3 length equals 16 residues. Trimming removed 3 bases from V and 6 bases from J, with 18 bases in between. Germline CDR1 reads KGHSH; CDR2 reads LQKENI.

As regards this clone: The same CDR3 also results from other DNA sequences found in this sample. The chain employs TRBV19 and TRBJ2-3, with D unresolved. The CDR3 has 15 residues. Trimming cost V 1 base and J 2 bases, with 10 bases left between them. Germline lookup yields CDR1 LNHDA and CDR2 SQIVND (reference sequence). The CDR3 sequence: CASSIGTRNTDTQYF. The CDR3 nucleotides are TGTGCCAGTAGTATAGGGACCCGGAACACAGATACGCAGTATTTT.

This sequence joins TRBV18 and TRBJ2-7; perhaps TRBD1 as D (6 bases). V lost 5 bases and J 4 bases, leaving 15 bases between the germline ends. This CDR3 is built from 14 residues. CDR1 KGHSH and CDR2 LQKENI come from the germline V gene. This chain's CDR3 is CASSIRARGYEQYF. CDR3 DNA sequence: TGTGCCAGCTCAATCCGCGCGAGGGGGTACGAGCAGTACTTC.

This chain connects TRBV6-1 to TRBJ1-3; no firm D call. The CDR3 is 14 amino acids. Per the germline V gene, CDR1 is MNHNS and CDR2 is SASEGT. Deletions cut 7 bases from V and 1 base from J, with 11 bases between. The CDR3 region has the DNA TGTGCCAGCATCGTGCCGGCTTCTGGAAACACCATATATTTT. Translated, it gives CASIVPASGNTIYF.

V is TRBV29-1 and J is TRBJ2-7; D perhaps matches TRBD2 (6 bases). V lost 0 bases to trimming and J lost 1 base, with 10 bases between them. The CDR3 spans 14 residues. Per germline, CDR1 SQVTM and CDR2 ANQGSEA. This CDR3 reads CSVEEASDSYEQYF. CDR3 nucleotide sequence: TGCAGCGTTGAAGAGGCTAGCGATTCCTACGAGCAGTACTTC.

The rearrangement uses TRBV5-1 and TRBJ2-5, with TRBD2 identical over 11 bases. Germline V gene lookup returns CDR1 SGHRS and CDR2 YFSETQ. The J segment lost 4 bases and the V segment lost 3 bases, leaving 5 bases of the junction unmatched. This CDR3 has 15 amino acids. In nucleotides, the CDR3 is TGCGCCAGCAGCTCCATAGCGGGAGGGCCAGAGACCCAGTACTTC. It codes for CASSSIAGGPETQYF.

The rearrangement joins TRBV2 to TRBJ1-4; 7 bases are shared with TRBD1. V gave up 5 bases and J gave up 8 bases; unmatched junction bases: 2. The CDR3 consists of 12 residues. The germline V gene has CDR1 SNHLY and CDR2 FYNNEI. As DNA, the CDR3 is TGTGCCAGCAGTCCCAGGGGGGAAAAACTGTTTTTT. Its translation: CASSPRGEKLFF. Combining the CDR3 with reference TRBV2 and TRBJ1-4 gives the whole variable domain EPEVTQTPSHQVTQMGQEVILRCVPISNHLYFYWYRQILGQKVEFLVSFYNNEISEKSEIFDDQFSVERPDGSNFTLKIRSTKLEDSAMYFCASSPRGEKLFFGSGTQLSVL.

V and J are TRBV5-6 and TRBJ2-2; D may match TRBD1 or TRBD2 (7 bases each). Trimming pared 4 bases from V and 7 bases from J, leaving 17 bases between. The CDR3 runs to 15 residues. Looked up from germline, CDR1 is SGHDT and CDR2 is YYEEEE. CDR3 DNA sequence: TGTGCCAGCAGCGTAGGAGCAGGGGGGGACGGGGAGCTGTTTTTT. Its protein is CASSVGAGGDGELFF.

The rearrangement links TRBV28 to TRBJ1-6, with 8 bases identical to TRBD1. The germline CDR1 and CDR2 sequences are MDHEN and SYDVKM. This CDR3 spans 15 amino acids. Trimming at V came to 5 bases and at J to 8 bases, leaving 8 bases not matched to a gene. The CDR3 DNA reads TGTGCCAGCAGTCCTTCGGACAGGGTGGATTCACCCCTCCACTTT. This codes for CASSPSDRVDSPLHF. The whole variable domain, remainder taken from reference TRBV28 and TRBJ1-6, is DVKVTQSSRYLVKRTGEKVFLECVQDMDHENMFWYRQDPGLGLRLIYFSYDVKMKEKGDIPEGYSVSREKKERFSLILESASTNQTSMYLCASSPSDRVDSPLHFGNGTRLTVT.

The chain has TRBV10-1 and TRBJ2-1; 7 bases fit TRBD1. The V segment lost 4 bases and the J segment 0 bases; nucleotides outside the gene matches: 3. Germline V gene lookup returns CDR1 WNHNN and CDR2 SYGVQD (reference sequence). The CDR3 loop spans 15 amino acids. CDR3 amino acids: CASSGQGSSYNEQFF. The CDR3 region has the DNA TGCGCCAGCAGTGGACAGGGAAGCTCCTACAATGAGCAGTTCTTC.